This T cell receptor (beta chain) was captured by sequencing in a study of PD-1 blockade in classical Hodgkin lymphoma. Study-level findings and limits: Newly diagnosed patients were reported to start with lower TCR diversity than healthy donors. There remain no defined causes for the repertoire differences, which possibly reflect disease activity or prior therapy.

Time point defined: newly diagnosed, previously untreated cHL patient sample. As a comparison, the study used PBMCs from newly diagnosed, untreated classical Hodgkin lymphoma. The CDR3 has 17 amino acids. The germline V gene encodes CDR1 SGHNT and CDR2 YENEEA. V shed 5 bases and J 1 base; nucleotides not matched to a gene: 12. Remarks on this clone: Its cognate antigen is unknown.

Libraries were prepared by immunoSEQ multiplex PCR; TCRdb keeps only in-frame clonotypes and omits some of them. The table includes about 21,000 clones, less than 95% detected once. The TCR comes from a human donor with classical Hodgkin lymphoma. Material for sequencing was peripheral blood mononuclear cells (PBMCs). The chain has TRBV11-3 and TRBJ2-3, with 7 bases lining up with TRBD1. The CDR3 DNA reads TGTGCCAGCAGCCTGAGACAGGGAGTGGTGGGCACAGATACGCAGTATTTT. Amino acid sequence: CASSLRQGVVGTDTQYF.